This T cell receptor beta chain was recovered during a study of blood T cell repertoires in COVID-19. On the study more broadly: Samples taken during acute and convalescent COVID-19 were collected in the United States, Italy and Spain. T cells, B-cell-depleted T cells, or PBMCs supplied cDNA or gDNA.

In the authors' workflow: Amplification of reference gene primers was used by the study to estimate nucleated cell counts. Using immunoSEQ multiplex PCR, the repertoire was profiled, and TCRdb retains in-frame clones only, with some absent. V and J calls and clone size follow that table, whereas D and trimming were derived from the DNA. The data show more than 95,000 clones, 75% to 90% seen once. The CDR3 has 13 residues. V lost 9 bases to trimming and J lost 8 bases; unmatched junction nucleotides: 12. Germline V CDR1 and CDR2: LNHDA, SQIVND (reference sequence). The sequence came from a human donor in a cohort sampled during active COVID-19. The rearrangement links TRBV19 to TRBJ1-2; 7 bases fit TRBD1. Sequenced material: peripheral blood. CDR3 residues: CASQGDRSRGYTF. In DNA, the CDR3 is TGTGCCAGCCAGGGGGACAGATCTAGAGGCTACACCTTC.